The sequence of this TCR beta chain was determined in a study of early T cells in non-severe SARS-CoV-2 infection. TCRdb independently ran MiXCR on the 5' RACE reads; one entry per CDR3 protein. The sample yields about 36,000 distinct CDR3 sequences, less than 7.5% seen once. This clonotype was recorded many times. Its matching antigen is unknown. Study-wide results and limits: VDJdb-based matching was biased toward anti-spike CD8 responses and missed private and CD4 specificities.

Trimming removed 1 base from V and 3 bases from J; junction bases left unmatched: 8. Per the germline V gene, CDR1 is SGHVS and CDR2 is FQNEAQ. This CDR3 has 17 amino acids. This receptor was identified in an adult who was a healthcare worker with PCR-confirmed SARS-CoV-2 infection or an uninfected control (not recorded which). The chain employs TRBV7-8 and TRBJ2-3; 9 bases agree with TRBD2. The source material was whole blood, sampled at baseline. The chain's CDR3 is CASSLEAPGLATDTQYF. CDR3 sequence (DNA): TGTGCCAGCAGCTTAGAGGCGCCGGGACTAGCAACAGATACGCAGTATTTT. Drawing the rest from reference TRBV7-8 and TRBJ2-3, the complete variable domain is GAGVSQSPRYKVAKRGQDVALRCDPISGHVSLFWYQQALGQGPEFLTYFQNEAQLDKSGLPSDRFFAERPEGSVSTLKIQRTQQEDSAVYLCASSLEAPGLATDTQYFGPGTRLTVL.